This TCR beta chain was observed in a study of T cell responses to AZD1222 COVID-19 vaccine. This clone was recorded many times. Its target is unknown. V was cut by 5 bases and J by 1 base, with 12 bases left in between. This CDR3 has 14 amino acids. The germline V gene has CDR1 MDHEN and CDR2 SYDVKM. The data were produced by immunoSEQ multiplex PCR, yet TCRdb's version contains in-frame clones alone and is incomplete. Of 200,000 to 250,000 clones in the sample, roughly 94% were seen once. Overall study findings and caveats: Spike-specific TCR breadth and depth both grew after two AZD1222 doses. Per reports, nearly half of all spike-specific TCRs target regions that are unmutated in variants. Baseline seropositives among AZD1222 recipients totaled only 5 or 6.

The sample in question was peripheral blood, obtained 28 days after the second dose of the MenACWY control vaccine. The clonotype comes from an adult who received the MenACWY meningococcal vaccine as a control. This chain uses TRBV28 with TRBJ2-7, with a possible D match to TRBD1 (6 bases). The CDR3 bases are TGTGCCAGCAGTATAACCGGGACATCCTACGAGCAGTACTTC. This gives the protein CASSITGTSYEQYF.